This TCR beta chain was captured in a study of T cell clonotyping in hematopoietic cell transplantation (dated by TCRdb to the early 2020s). With regard to the full study: A total of 150 or so blood samples were gathered in the study from over 30 consecutive transplant recipients along with their related donors. Recruitment of patients ran from 2015 to early 2017, and follow-up continued until late 2020 or until death. Beyond this particular receptor, the publication reports: Recipient TCR diversity fell after transplant, with pathologically expanded clonotypes rising progressively from day 30 to day 180. Sample size was limited, and cells were not sorted, so CD4 and CD8 repertoire contributions could not be separated. Broader posttransplant TCR repertoire diversity was predicted by donor and pretransplant recipient Inverse Simpson Index values. Only a small fraction of recipient repertoires overlapped donor repertoires, with over 97% appearing de novo at the given depth.

This clone was observed a handful of times. Its antigen is not yet known. Base qualities are not provided; no much larger clone lies one nucleotide away. TCR beta CDR3 regions were amplified from genomic DNA with the immunoSEQ assay, a bias-controlled multiplex PCR using V- and J-specific primers. A second PCR step added a proprietary barcode and Illumina adapter sequences to the CDR3 amplicons. An Illumina MiSeq instrument was used to sequence the CDR3 libraries. As for the original processing: Export and quality control were done with immunoSEQ Analyzer 3.0, while downstream analyses used R Bioconductor and Immunarch. Repertoire metrics were calculated using only productive rearrangements within the normalized downsampled data set. In the normalized cohort, clonotypes with more than 5 templates were defined as pathologically expanded. Repertoire diversity was measured with the Inverse Simpson Index. The non-normalized data set was used for CMV-specificity analyses so that all clonotypes could be captured. This immuneACCESS table, as held by TCRdb, lists in-frame sequences with V and J called but not all clones. Of the missing ones, under half trace to an unresolved V gene in checked studies; the others have no known cause. Clone size and V and J calls were adopted from that table, with D and trimming inferred from the DNA. Here the sample has about 16,000 clones; around 55% occur a single time. The ten largest clonotypes hold about 10% of the sample.

This sample's time point label indicates: 30 days after allo-HCT. Blood from recipients was drawn about 28 days before transplant and again at days 30, 100 and 180 after transplant. Using Nuclei Lysis Solution, genomic DNA was extracted from unfractionated peripheral blood mononuclear cells that were either fresh or cryopreserved. The germline V gene gives CDR1 as SNHLY and CDR2 as FYNNEI. CDR3 length: 14 amino acids, cysteine to phenylalanine. Only the CDR3 DNA stays, 42 bases, in frame from base 1. At the junction V is shortened by 8 bases and J by 2 bases; bases outside the gene matches: 2. The chain employs TRBV2 and TRBJ1-6; a stretch of 8 junction bases matches TRBD1. The sequencing used PBMCs, collected 30 days after allogeneic stem cell transplant. The TCR sequence derives from a male patient aged 50 to 59 who had an allogeneic stem cell transplant from an unrelated donor, so T cells may come from the graft donor. Some clones in this sample may be carry-over from other donors' samples. The CDR3 in this case is CASGQGAYNSPLHF. The DNA sequence is as follows: TGTGCCAGCGGACAGGGCGCCTATAATTCACCCCTCCACTTT.